This T cell receptor beta chain appears in the sequencing data of a study of shared clonotypes between healthy human individuals. Trimming took 5 bases from V and 2 from J; bases not matched to a gene: 6. CDR1 SGHVS and CDR2 FNYEAQ come from the germline V gene. The length of the CDR3 is 16 residues. Data came from immunoSEQ multiplex PCR; TCRdb stores just in-frame clones and leaves some out. The sample has about 2.4 million clones, around 90% seen once. The rearrangement joins TRBV7-6 to TRBJ2-1; 10 bases fit TRBD2. The sequence was collected from a man aged 18-30 years in good health. Source material: naive CD4+ T cells sorted from blood. The subset here: CD45RA+ positively selected. CDR3 protein: CASSPSGGTPYNEQFF. In DNA form, the CDR3 reads TGTGCCAGCAGCCCTAGCGGGGGAACCCCCTACAATGAGCAGTTCTTC.